The 32 T cell receptor beta chains given below trace back to one sample, sequenced in a study of control samples from healthy donors and cancer patients. The protocol was immunoSEQ multiplex PCR, while the TCRdb copy is restricted to in-frame clones and leaves out a portion. Of 80,000 to 100,000 clones in the sample, roughly 88% are singletons; the top ten hold 12% to 15%. The material sequenced was blood. These receptors all come from a man younger than 40 in good health.

The J gene is TRBJ2-2, the V gene TRBV12-1; the D call of TRBD2 is as the table states it, not checked on the DNA. TRBV12-1 is termed a pseudogene. There are 17 residues in the CDR3. CDR3 sequence: CASSLPGGERNTGELFF. As DNA, the CDR3 is TGTGCCAGCAGCCTGCCGGGGGGAGAGAGAAACACCGGGGAGCTGTTTTTT.

The chain combines TRBV14 with TRBJ2-2; D is unresolved. CDR3 length equals 14 residues. Between the trimmed V and J ends, which lost 1 base and 6 bases, there was a span of 9 bases. Germline V gene sequence: CDR1 SGHDN, CDR2 FVKESK. The CDR3 sequence: CASSQATRSGELFF. The CDR3 DNA sequence: TGTGCCAGCAGCCAAGCCACAAGGTCCGGGGAGCTGTTTTTT. Based on the CDR3 plus reference TRBV14 and TRBJ2-2, the full variable domain is EAGVTQFPSHSVIEKGQTVTLRCDPISGHDNLYWYRRVMGKEIKFLLHFVKESKQDESGMPNNRFLAERTGGTYSTLKVQPAELEDSGVYFCASSQATRSGELFFGEGSRLTVL.

This clone was observed a handful of times. The chain is built from TRBV28 and TRBJ1-2; D is unclear. Trimming removed 3 bases at V and 0 bases at J, with 2 bases between. There are 12 residues in the CDR3. CDR1 and CDR2 (germline): MDHEN, SYDVKM. The CDR3: CASSLTNYGYTF. CDR3 bases: TGTGCCAGCAGTTTGACTAACTATGGCTACACCTTC.

The V gene is TRBV24-1, the J gene TRBJ2-7; 8 nucleotides match TRBD1. This CDR3 contains 16 residues. V gave up 4 bases and J gave up 5 bases; unmatched junction bases: 12. Germline V gene lookup returns CDR1 KGHDR and CDR2 SFDVKD. CDR3 protein: CATSDSVRTGTHEQYF. The CDR3 DNA reads as TGTGCCACCAGTGACTCCGTCAGGACAGGGACCCACGAGCAGTACTTC.

The gene calls are TRBV7-8 and TRBJ2-3, with TRBD2 identical over 10 bases. CDR3 length: 16 amino acids. The germline V gene encodes CDR1 SGHVS and CDR2 FQNEAQ. Trimming took 4 bases from V and 2 from J; bases not matched to a gene: 6. CDR3 region: CASSSGLAVHTDTQYF. The CDR3 nucleotides are TGTGCCAGCAGCTCCGGACTAGCGGTGCACACAGATACGCAGTATTTT.

This sequence joins TRBV11-2 and TRBJ2-7, with a possible D match to TRBD1 (6 bases). CDR3 length: 16 residues. Germline CDR1 is SGHAT and CDR2 is FQNNGV. V was cut by 2 bases and J by 2 bases, with 16 bases left in between. The CDR3, as DNA: TGTGCCAGCAGCTTACTAAAACGGACAGCCGCCTACGAGCAGTACTTC. Amino acids: CASSLLKRTAAYEQYF.

This sequence joins TRBV25-1 and TRBJ2-5; the D gene could be TRBD1 or TRBD2 (5 bases each). The germline CDR1 and CDR2 sequences are MGHDK and SYGVNS. Deletions cut 2 bases from V and 0 bases from J, with 13 bases between. This CDR3 has 16 amino acids. The CDR3 DNA is TGTGCCAGCAGTGAAAAGTTCGGGGCGAACCAAGAGACCCAGTACTTC. Its translation is CASSEKFGANQETQYF.

The gene calls are TRBV14 and TRBJ2-2; the D is unclear. Trimming cost V 4 bases and J 11 bases, with 8 bases left between them. CDR3 length: 11 amino acids. The germline V gene has CDR1 SGHDN and CDR2 FVKESK. Written as DNA, the CDR3 is TGTGCCAGCAGCCGCCTAGGAGAGCTGTTTTTT. This translates into CASSRLGELFF.

This clone was recorded a few times. The V call is TRBV7-2, the J call TRBJ2-1; the match to TRBD2 covers 8 bases. The ends lost 5 bases at V and 6 bases at J; junction bases unmatched: 6. CDR3 size: 14 residues. CDR1 SGHTA and CDR2 FQGNSA come from the germline V gene. CDR3 bases: TGTGCCAGCAGCACCTCGGGACTAGGCAATGAGCAGTTCTTC. This gives the protein CASSTSGLGNEQFF.

This clone appeared once. The J gene is TRBJ2-3, the V gene TRBV5-4, with D uncertain. V lost 1 base to trimming and J lost 1 base, with 16 bases between them. This CDR3 is built from 17 residues. Looked up from germline, CDR1 is SGHNT and CDR2 is YYREEE (reference sequence). This CDR3 is CASSLSQINPGTDTQYF. CDR3 DNA: TGTGCCAGCAGCTTGTCGCAGATAAACCCGGGCACAGATACGCAGTATTTT.

J is TRBJ2-7 and V is TRBV6-5; D may be TRBD2 (6 bases). The CDR3 covers 12 residues. V lost 7 bases and J 1 base, leaving 8 bases between the germline ends. CDR1 and CDR2 from the germline V gene are MNHEY and SVGAGI. The CDR3 region is CASMGGSYEQYF. As DNA, the CDR3 is TGTGCCAGCATGGGGGGATCCTACGAGCAGTACTTC.

V usage is TRBV2 and J usage is TRBJ2-1; D unclear. CDR3 length: 13 amino acids. CDR1 and CDR2 from the germline V gene are SNHLY and FYNNEI. Trimming pared 3 bases from V and 9 bases from J, leaving 12 bases between. CDR3 sequence reads: CASSDRFKGEQFF. Written as DNA, the CDR3 is TGTGCCAGCAGTGATAGGTTTAAGGGTGAGCAGTTCTTC.

This chain links TRBV30 with TRBJ2-2, with 13 bases matching TRBD2. The CDR3 loop spans 16 amino acids. After removal of 2 bases from V and 4 bases from J, the junction contained 4 bases not matched to a gene. Germline V gene data show CDR1 as GTSNPN and CDR2 as SVGIG (reference sequence). The CDR3 DNA follows: TGTGCCTGGAGTCCGGGACTAGCGGGATTCACCGGGGAGCTGTTTTTT. Protein sequence: CAWSPGLAGFTGELFF.

This chain joins TRBV4-2 and TRBJ2-7, with 7 bases lining up with TRBD1. The V segment lost 1 base and the J segment 0 bases; nucleotides outside the gene matches: 3. Looked up from germline, CDR1 is LGHNA and CDR2 is YNFKEQ. This CDR3 has 15 amino acids. CDR3 sequence: CASSQARDSSYEQYF. The CDR3 DNA sequence: TGTGCCAGCAGCCAAGCTAGGGACAGCTCCTACGAGCAGTACTTC.

CDR3 sequence: CASSQGTSGDYNEQFF. In DNA, the CDR3 is TGTGCCAGCAGCCAAGGGACTAGCGGGGACTACAATGAGCAGTTCTTC. V gene TRBV3-1 (or the pseudogene TRBV3-2) combines with J gene TRBJ2-1, with 12 bases fitting TRBD2. The CDR3 sequence is 16 residues long. With 1 base clipped from V and 3 bases from J, the junction kept 1 base outside the gene matches. Germline V gene lookup returns CDR1 LGHDT and CDR2 YNNKEL (reference sequence).

V usage is TRBV7-2 and J usage is TRBJ2-7; TRBD1 matches at 9 bases. Germline V gives CDR1 SGHTA, CDR2 FQGNSA. The CDR3 covers 13 residues. Trimming removed 5 bases from V and 4 bases from J; junction bases left unmatched: 3. CDR3 sequence: CASSPDRGYEQYF. In nucleotides, the CDR3 is TGTGCCAGCAGCCCCGACAGGGGGTACGAGCAGTACTTC.

The chain recombines TRBV5-6 with TRBJ2-7, with D possibly matching TRBD1 (6 bases). CDR3 length: 17 amino acids. Germline V CDR1 and CDR2: SGHDT, YYEEEE. V was shortened by 0 bases and J by 1 base, with 17 bases between the two germline ends. This CDR3 is CASSLDRAGLRSYEQYF. For the CDR3, the DNA is TGTGCCAGCAGCTTGGACAGGGCGGGCCTTAGGTCCTACGAGCAGTACTTC. Complete variable domain (other parts from reference TRBV5-6 and TRBJ2-7): DAGVTQSPTHLIKTRGQQVTLRCSPKSGHDTVSWYQQALGQGPQFIFQYYEEEERQRGNFPDRFSGHQFPNYSSELNVNALLLGDSALYLCASSLDRAGLRSYEQYFGPGTRLTVT.

V and J are TRBV9 and TRBJ2-1, with 11 bases aligning to TRBD2. V lost 3 bases, J lost 4 bases, and 3 bases stayed unmatched. CDR3 length: 15 amino acids. Looked up from germline, CDR1 is SGDLS and CDR2 is YYNGEE. The CDR3 is CASSAGLAEYNEQFF. The CDR3 region has the DNA TGTGCCAGCAGCGCGGGACTAGCGGAATACAATGAGCAGTTCTTC.

The CDR3 is CASSVALAGGYGGELFF. In DNA, the CDR3 is TGTGCCAGCAGCGTAGCACTAGCGGGAGGGTATGGCGGGGAGCTGTTTTTT. The genes are TRBV9 and TRBJ2-2; TRBD2 matches 13 bases. Trimming cost V 0 bases and J 7 bases; bases outside gene matches: 6. Looked up from germline, CDR1 is SGDLS and CDR2 is YYNGEE. This CDR3 contains 17 residues.

The V gene is TRBV2, the J gene TRBJ2-2, with 7 bases aligning to TRBD1. Trimming cost V 6 bases and J 3 bases; bases outside gene matches: 4. From germline, CDR1 is SNHLY and CDR2 FYNNEI. This CDR3 contains 14 residues. The DNA for the CDR3 is TGTGCCAGCAGACAGGGGAAAGACACCGGGGAGCTGTTTTTT. Protein: CASRQGKDTGELFF.

With respect to this clone: The same CDR3 can be traced to other DNA sequences in this sample. This chain links TRBV19 with TRBJ2-7, with unresolved D. The CDR3 totals 13 residues. Looked up from germline, CDR1 is LNHDA and CDR2 is SQIVND (reference sequence). V was shortened by 1 base and J by 2 bases, with 6 bases between the two germline ends. The CDR3 DNA reads TGTGCCAGTAGTATAGGAGCCGCCTACGAGCAGTACTTC. Translated: CASSIGAAYEQYF.

The chain is built from TRBV5-1 and TRBJ2-1; D remains unclear. The V and J ends lost 2 bases and 8 bases respectively, with 14 bases between them. The CDR3 contains 14 residues. Germline-derived CDR1 and CDR2 are SGHRS and YFSETQ. CDR3 in amino acids: CASSFGVSGDEQFF. The CDR3 bases are TGCGCCAGCAGCTTCGGCGTGTCCGGTGATGAGCAGTTCTTC.

V usage is TRBV7-2 and J usage is TRBJ1-1; maybe TRBD1 (6 bases). Trimming pared 4 bases from V and 7 bases from J, leaving 10 bases between. CDR3 length: 12 residues. Germline CDR1 and CDR2: SGHTA and FQGNSA. The CDR3 DNA reads TGTGCCAGCAGCTGGGGGGCAGTTGAAGCTTTCTTT. Translated, it gives CASSWGAVEAFF.

This clone was found once. The chain has TRBV2 and TRBJ1-2; 8 bases match TRBD1. CDR3 length: 15 residues. Germline V lookup: CDR1 SNHLY, CDR2 FYNNEI. Trimming took 6 bases from V and 5 from J; bases not matched to a gene: 11. In DNA, the CDR3 is TGTGCCAGCAGGCCGGAAGGACAGGGTGGGTATGGCTACACCTTC. Encoded protein: CASRPEGQGGYGYTF.

Only a few counts were recorded for this clone. V usage is TRBV28 and J usage is TRBJ2-1; 9 positions match TRBD2. The junction had 22 bases not matched to a gene; V was cut back by 6 bases and J by 1 base. The CDR3 length is 21 residues. Germline CDR1 reads MDHEN; CDR2 reads SYDVKM. The CDR3 loop reads CASSSYVGGRALIESYNEQFF. As DNA, the CDR3 is TGTGCCAGCAGCTCCTACGTGGGCGGGAGGGCCCTCATTGAATCCTACAATGAGCAGTTCTTC.

The chain employs TRBV7-3 and TRBJ2-2; 9 bases agree with TRBD1. Germline CDR1 reads SGHTA; CDR2 reads FQGTGA. After removal of 5 bases from V and 4 bases from J, the junction contained 8 bases not matched to a gene. This CDR3 spans 16 amino acids. The CDR3 DNA sequence: TGTGCCAGCAGCCCCCCCGGGACAGGGACCACCGGGGAGCTGTTTTTT. Translation gives CASSPPGTGTTGELFF.

The chain carries TRBV24-1 and TRBJ2-1; 14 bases map to TRBD2. The germline CDR1 and CDR2 sequences are KGHDR and SFDVKD. Unmatched junction bases numbered 8, after V lost 10 bases and J lost 4 bases. This CDR3 comprises 16 residues. CDR3 residues: CATVGTSGSQYNEQFF. The CDR3 region has the DNA TGTGCCACGGTCGGGACTAGCGGGAGTCAGTACAATGAGCAGTTCTTC.

The chain has TRBV9 and TRBJ1-4; 7 positions match TRBD1. The CDR3 is 14 amino acids. V dropped 4 bases and J dropped 7; count of bases not matched to a gene: 7. Germline lookup yields CDR1 SGDLS and CDR2 YYNGEE. The CDR3 DNA is TGTGCCAGCAGCTCAGGGGGGGTGTTTGAAAAACTGTTTTTT. The encoded protein is CASSSGGVFEKLFF.

The chain has TRBV20-1 and TRBJ1-2; a possible D gene is TRBD1 (5 bases). Germline values: CDR1 DFQATT, CDR2 SNEGSKA (reference sequence). V dropped 6 bases and J dropped 5 bases, with 10 bases sitting between them. The CDR3 is 11 residues long. The CDR3, as DNA: TGCAGTGCCGACGGGACGTATGGCTACACCTTC. It encodes CSADGTYGYTF.

The J gene is TRBJ2-3, the V gene TRBV19, with 10 positions matching TRBD2. Germline V gene data show CDR1 as LNHDA and CDR2 as SQIVND (reference sequence). This CDR3 is 14 amino acids long. Germline trimming cut 6 bases from V and 1 base from J; bases unmatched to any gene: 1. The CDR3 DNA sequence: TGTGCCAGTAGCGGGACTAGCGGCACAGATACGCAGTATTTT. This sequence encodes CASSGTSGTDTQYF. The full variable domain, rest sourced from reference TRBV19 and TRBJ2-3, is DGGITQSPKYLFRKEGQNVTLSCEQNLNHDAMYWYRQDPGQGLRLIYYSQIVNDFQKGDIAEGYSVSREKKESFPLTVTSAQKNPTAFYLCASSGTSGTDTQYFGPGTRLTVL.

The V and J genes are TRBV30 and TRBJ2-3; 8 bases line up with TRBD2. This CDR3 is built from 15 residues. V gave up 3 bases and J gave up 2 bases; unmatched junction bases: 7. Germline CDR1 GTSNPN, CDR2 SVGIG (reference sequence). DNA for the CDR3: TGTGCCTGGAGAACCGAGCGGGAGCTCACAGATACGCAGTATTTT. Protein sequence: CAWRTERELTDTQYF. Combining the CDR3 with reference TRBV30 and TRBJ2-3 gives the whole variable domain SQTIHQWPATLVQPVGSPLSLECTVEGTSNPNLYWYRQAAGRGLQLLFYSVGIGQISSEVPQNLSASRPQDRQFILSSKKLLLSDSGFYLCAWRTERELTDTQYFGPGTRLTVL.

This clone showed up just a few times. This chain joins TRBV6-5 and TRBJ1-1; possible D gene TRBD1, 5 bases. Germline V gives CDR1 MNHEY, CDR2 SVGAGI. There are 13 residues in the CDR3. The V end was cut by 5 bases, the J end by 6 bases, with 13 bases between. The CDR3 bases are TGTGCCAGCAGTACTCAGGGCCGGGCTGAAGCTTTCTTT. This sequence encodes CASSTQGRAEAFF.